This entry lists 30 T cell receptor beta chains sequenced from one sample in a study of blood T cell repertoires in COVID-19. The method was immunoSEQ multiplex PCR; TCRdb's version includes in-frame clones alone and lacks a portion of them. The data hold 450,000 or so clones, with about 92% observed a single time. The sequencing input was PBMCs or T cells enriched from blood (not recorded which). The receptors stem from a man aged 18 to 30 who had recovered from COVID-19.

V gene TRBV11-2 combines with J gene TRBJ2-6; 8 bases are shared with TRBD1. The CDR3 length is 17 residues. Germline V gene lookup returns CDR1 SGHAT and CDR2 FQNNGV. V gave up 5 bases and J gave up 3 bases; unmatched junction bases: 9. The CDR3 region has the DNA TGTGCCAGCAGCCAGTCCCCCAGGGGGCGTGGGGCCAACGTCCTGACTTTC. The encoded protein is CASSQSPRGRGANVLTF.

The chain combines TRBV7-9 with TRBJ1-1, with a possible D match to TRBD1 (6 bases). The V and J ends lost 5 bases and 10 bases respectively, with 14 bases between them. This CDR3 has 12 residues. The V gene's germline CDR1 is SEHNR and CDR2 FQNEAQ (reference sequence). The CDR3 reads CASSPTGDVAFF. In nucleotides, the CDR3 is TGTGCCAGCAGCCCGACAGGAGATGTAGCTTTCTTT.

This chain joins TRBV5-1 and TRBJ2-2; TRBD2 matches 7 bases. The CDR3 is 16 amino acids. The ends lost 4 bases at V and 2 bases at J; junction bases unmatched: 8. Germline-derived CDR1 and CDR2 are SGHRS and YFSETQ. The CDR3 loop is CASSPSSGRNTGELFF. The CDR3 bases are TGCGCCAGCAGCCCCTCTAGCGGCCGAAACACCGGGGAGCTGTTTTTT. Drawing the rest from reference TRBV5-1 and TRBJ2-2, the complete variable domain is KAGVTQTPRYLIKTRGQQVTLSCSPISGHRSVSWYQQTPGQGLQFLFEYFSETQRNKGNFPGRFSGRQFSNSRSEMNVSTLELGDSALYLCASSPSSGRNTGELFFGEGSRLTVL.

V gene TRBV11-2 combines with J gene TRBJ1-4; 7 bases match TRBD1. Unmatched junction bases numbered 13, after V lost 7 bases and J lost 8 bases. This CDR3 has 15 amino acids. Germline V lookup: CDR1 SGHAT, CDR2 FQNNGV. The CDR3 coding sequence is TGTGCCAGCACGCGAATTGGGGCAGGGGGGGAAAAACTGTTTTTT. It yields the protein CASTRIGAGGEKLFF.

The chain employs TRBV2 and TRBJ2-1; no definite D call. Germline loops: CDR1 SNHLY, CDR2 FYNNEI. With 5 bases removed from V and 3 bases from J, the gap between germline ends came to 5 bases. The CDR3 consists of 12 residues. The CDR3 DNA follows: TGTGCCAGCAGTAACAACTACAATGAGCAGTTCTTC. Protein: CASSNNYNEQFF.

This clone occurred a few times. The J gene is TRBJ2-1, the V gene TRBV28, with a weak D call TRBD2 (6 bases). V shed 7 bases and J shed 2 bases, with 18 bases lying between them. The CDR3 loop spans 16 amino acids. Germline V gene lookup returns CDR1 MDHEN and CDR2 SYDVKM. CDR3 nucleotide sequence: TGTGCCAGCATCGGGGCGGGGAGTTGGGCCTACAATGAGCAGTTCTTC. It specifies CASIGAGSWAYNEQFF.

The chain employs TRBV5-3 and TRBJ2-5, with a possible D match to TRBD2 (5 bases). TRBV5-3 carries the ORF label, with uncertain function. Deletions cut 4 bases from V and 5 bases from J, with 21 bases between. The CDR3 extends over 16 amino acids. The CDR3, as DNA: TGTGCCAGAAGCCCTAACCGGGAAGGAAATCAGGAGACCCAGTACTTC. This gives the protein CARSPNREGNQETQYF.

The chain joins TRBV9 to TRBJ2-3; 9 bases are a match to TRBD2. Trimming at V came to 0 bases and at J to 4 bases, leaving 12 bases not matched to a gene. The CDR3 runs 18 residues. CDR1 is SGDLS, CDR2 YYNGEE, per germline. The CDR3 is CASSVATDAGGSSDTQYF. The CDR3 DNA reads TGTGCCAGCAGCGTAGCTACCGATGCGGGAGGGAGTTCAGATACGCAGTATTTT.

The rearrangement joins TRBV15 to TRBJ1-5; tentative D call: TRBD1 (6 bases). CDR1 and CDR2 from the germline V gene are LNHNV and YYDKDF (reference sequence). Trimming removed 5 bases from V and 8 bases from J, with 13 bases in between. This CDR3 spans 13 amino acids. CDR3 in amino acids: CATSPTGSKPQHF. As DNA, the CDR3 is TGTGCCACCAGCCCCACAGGGAGCAAGCCCCAGCATTTT.

The J gene is TRBJ1-2, the V gene TRBV3-1 (or the pseudogene TRBV3-2); no firm D call. CDR1 is LGHDT and CDR2 is YNNKEL in the germline V gene (reference sequence). The CDR3 spans 18 residues. Trimming stripped 0 bases from V and 1 base from J, with 18 bases between. CDR3 region: CASSQDRRGVFNNYGYTF. Here the CDR3 DNA reads TGTGCCAGCAGCCAAGATCGAAGAGGAGTCTTCAATAACTATGGCTACACCTTC.

CDR3 loop: CASSLVAGEGSPLHF. CDR3 DNA sequence: TGTGCCAGCAGCTTAGTGGCGGGCGAGGGATCACCCCTCCACTTT. V usage is TRBV7-2 and J usage is TRBJ1-6, with unresolved D. CDR1 SGHTA and CDR2 FQGNSA come from the germline V gene. Trimming left V 1 base short and J 10 bases short, with 14 bases between. CDR3 length: 15 amino acids. Combining the CDR3 with reference TRBV7-2 and TRBJ1-6 gives the whole variable domain GAGVSQSPSNKVTEKGKDVELRCDPISGHTALYWYRQSLGQGLEFLIYFQGNSAPDKSGLPSDRFSAERTGGSVSTLTIQRTQQEDSAVYLCASSLVAGEGSPLHFGNGTRLTVT.

The chain links TRBV6-6 to TRBJ1-2; D remains ambiguous. V lost 6 bases and J 1 base, leaving 9 bases between the germline ends. Germline values: CDR1 MNHNY, CDR2 SVGAGI (reference sequence). The CDR3 contains 13 residues. The CDR3 DNA sequence: TGTGCCAGCAGCACCCCGGTTAACTATGGCTACACCTTC. Translated: CASSTPVNYGYTF.

This rearrangement joins TRBV7-3 to TRBJ1-3; D is uncertain. The germline V and J ends were trimmed by 4 bases and 4 bases, with 8 bases remaining between them. CDR3 length: 13 residues. The germline V gene has CDR1 SGHTA and CDR2 FQGTGA. The CDR3 sequence is CASSSTTGNTIYF. The CDR3 nucleotides read TGTGCCAGCAGCTCAACGACAGGAAACACCATATATTTT.

The chain employs TRBV30 and TRBJ2-5; D possibly corresponds to TRBD2 (6 bases). V was cut by 0 bases and J by 1 base, with 15 bases left in between. This CDR3 comprises 16 residues. Looked up from germline, CDR1 is GTSNPN and CDR2 is SVGIG (reference sequence). This CDR3 reads CAWSVRVPGLQETQYF. The CDR3 nucleotides are TGTGCCTGGAGTGTACGGGTACCGGGACTCCAAGAGACCCAGTACTTC. Based on the CDR3 plus reference TRBV30 and TRBJ2-5, the full variable domain is SQTIHQWPATLVQPVGSPLSLECTVEGTSNPNLYWYRQAAGRGLQLLFYSVGIGQISSEVPQNLSASRPQDRQFILSSKKLLLSDSGFYLCAWSVRVPGLQETQYFGPGTRLLVL.

This chain connects TRBV5-4 to TRBJ1-2; a possible D gene is TRBD1 (5 bases). CDR1 SGHNT and CDR2 YYREEE come from the germline V gene (reference sequence). The CDR3 is 14 residues long. Trimming left V 4 bases short and J 4 bases short, with 14 bases between. Written as DNA, the CDR3 is TGTGCCAGCAGCCCCCAGGGAGGCAGCTATGGCTACACCTTC. Encoded protein: CASSPQGGSYGYTF.

V is TRBV5-1 and J is TRBJ2-3; 10 nucleotides agree with TRBD2. V lost 4 bases and J lost 8; bases outside the gene matches: 7. This CDR3 is built from 14 residues. From germline, CDR1 is SGHRS and CDR2 YFSETQ. This CDR3 reads CASSPGVAGGTQYF. The DNA for the CDR3 is TGCGCCAGCAGCCCCGGGGTAGCGGGAGGTACGCAGTATTTT. Drawing the rest from reference TRBV5-1 and TRBJ2-3, the complete variable domain is KAGVTQTPRYLIKTRGQQVTLSCSPISGHRSVSWYQQTPGQGLQFLFEYFSETQRNKGNFPGRFSGRQFSNSRSEMNVSTLELGDSALYLCASSPGVAGGTQYFGPGTRLTVL.

This clone appeared a few times. V and J are TRBV5-5 and TRBJ2-5; 9 bases line up with TRBD1. After removal of 0 bases from V and 2 bases from J, the junction contained 5 bases not matched to a gene. There are 16 residues in the CDR3. The V gene's germline CDR1 is SGHKS and CDR2 YYEKEE (reference sequence). The DNA for the CDR3 is TGTGCCAGCAGCTTGGGGTCGACAGGGGGACAAGAGACCCAGTACTTC. Residues: CASSLGSTGGQETQYF. Full variable domain (remainder filled in from reference TRBV5-5 and TRBJ2-5): DAGVTQSPTHLIKTRGQQVTLRCSPISGHKSVSWYQQVLGQGPQFIFQYYEKEERGRGNFPDRFSARQFPNYSSELNVNALLLGDSALYLCASSLGSTGGQETQYFGPGTRLLVL.

The gene calls are TRBV2 and TRBJ2-7, with D unresolved. The V end lost 7 bases, the J end lost 2 bases, and 9 bases lay between the germline ends. This CDR3 comprises 12 residues. Per germline, CDR1 SNHLY and CDR2 FYNNEI. The chain's CDR3 is CASNIRAYEQYF. The CDR3 DNA reads TGTGCCAGCAACATACGGGCCTACGAGCAGTACTTC.

The chain links TRBV2 to TRBJ2-1; no definite D call. The CDR3 spans 12 residues. CDR1 and CDR2 (germline): SNHLY, FYNNEI. The V end was cut by 7 bases, the J end by 8 bases, with 12 bases between. The DNA of the CDR3 is TGTGCCAGCAACCGAAACCTAGATGAGCAGTTCTTC. Protein product: CASNRNLDEQFF.

V usage is TRBV18 and J usage is TRBJ1-1; D gene unclear. Germline CDR1 reads KGHSH; CDR2 reads LQKENI. Trimming took 0 bases from V and 9 from J, leaving 14 bases between them. The CDR3 has 14 residues. For the CDR3, the DNA is TGTGCCAGCTCACCACCCTTATCAGCTAGCAAAGCTTTCTTT. Translating it yields CASSPPLSASKAFF.

This chain connects TRBV24-1 to TRBJ2-3; 8 bases align to TRBD2. Looked up from germline, CDR1 is KGHDR and CDR2 is SFDVKD. V dropped 10 bases and J dropped 3; count of bases not matched to a gene: 11. This CDR3 comprises 15 residues. The CDR3 is CATMGGTRVTDTQYF. CDR3 nucleotides: TGTGCCACTATGGGTGGGACTAGGGTGACAGATACGCAGTATTTT.

The chain recombines TRBV9 with TRBJ1-2; 8 bases fit TRBD1. From germline, CDR1 is SGDLS and CDR2 YYNGEE. The length of the CDR3 is 18 residues. V was clipped by 4 bases and J by 1 base; unmatched bases: 15. The CDR3 here is CASSPSAVGQGNNYGYTF. The CDR3 DNA is TGTGCCAGCAGCCCCTCTGCGGTTGGACAGGGAAATAACTATGGCTACACCTTC.

The chain has TRBV11-2 and TRBJ2-2, with D uncertain. The CDR3 contains 17 residues. Trimming left V 4 bases short and J 0 bases short, with 15 bases between. CDR1 is SGHAT and CDR2 is FQNNGV in the germline V gene. CDR3 coding DNA: TGTGCCAGCAGCTCCCCCTTTCGCAGAACGAACACCGGGGAGCTGTTTTTT. Its translation: CASSSPFRRTNTGELFF.

The chain has TRBV11-2 and TRBJ1-2; TRBD1 aligns across 7 bases. CDR1 and CDR2 (germline): SGHAT, FQNNGV. V shed 4 bases and J 3 bases; nucleotides not matched to a gene: 8. The CDR3 has 15 residues. The CDR3 DNA reads as TGTGCCAGCAGCTCCCCCGTTAGGGGGCACTATGGCTACACCTTC. It specifies CASSSPVRGHYGYTF. Full variable domain (rest looked up from reference TRBV11-2 and TRBJ1-2): EAGVAQSPRYKIIEKRQSVAFWCNPISGHATLYWYQQILGQGPKLLIQFQNNGVVDDSQLPKDRFSAERLKGVDSTLKIQPAKLEDSAVYLCASSSPVRGHYGYTFGSGTRLTVV.

This chain links TRBV28 with TRBJ2-1; 12 bases fit TRBD2. CDR3 size: 14 residues. V lost 10 bases to trimming and J lost 7 bases; unmatched junction nucleotides: 8. Germline CDR1 reads MDHEN; CDR2 reads SYDVKM. The CDR3 nucleotides read TGTGCCACCGGAGCTAGCGGGAGGGGAAATGAGCAGTTCTTC. This gives the protein CATGASGRGNEQFF.

The table lists this clone with a few counts. The J gene is TRBJ2-7, the V gene TRBV4-1; possibly TRBD1 for D (6 bases). The CDR3 is made up of 14 amino acids. Trimming pared 0 bases from V and 0 bases from J, leaving 6 bases between. Germline V gene lookup returns CDR1 MGHRA and CDR2 YSYEKL. CDR3 DNA: TGCGCCAGCAGCCAAGAGGACAGCTCCTACGAGCAGTACTTC. It translates to CASSQEDSSYEQYF.

In DNA form, the CDR3 reads TGTGCCACCAGTGAGAGCGGGACCCCCTACAATGAGCAGTTCTTC. Amino acid sequence: CATSESGTPYNEQFF. The chain carries TRBV24-1 and TRBJ2-1, with 7 nucleotides matching TRBD2. CDR3 length equals 15 residues. V gave up 4 bases and J gave up 2 bases; unmatched junction bases: 4. CDR1 KGHDR and CDR2 SFDVKD come from the germline V gene.

The chain employs TRBV6-1 and TRBJ1-1, with D tentatively TRBD1 (5 bases). CDR1 is MNHNS and CDR2 is SASEGT in the germline V gene. V was clipped by 3 bases and J by 7 bases, with 9 bases between them. This CDR3 is built from 12 residues. CDR3 DNA sequence: TGTGCCAGCAGTGAGTGGGGCTATGAAGCTTTCTTT. The encoded protein is CASSEWGYEAFF.

The gene calls are TRBV5-1 and TRBJ1-6; unclear D gene. There are 14 residues in the CDR3. CDR1 is SGHRS, CDR2 YFSETQ, per germline. With 4 bases removed from V and 13 bases from J, the gap between germline ends came to 18 bases. DNA for the CDR3: TGCGCCAGCAGCCGAGGCTATAACGTAGCGCCCCTCCACTTT. Its translation is CASSRGYNVAPLHF.

The rearrangement uses TRBV6-1 and TRBJ2-2; D is ambiguous. Germline V gives CDR1 MNHNS, CDR2 SASEGT. The CDR3 covers 15 residues. V gave up 1 base and J gave up 6 bases, with 12 bases separating them. The CDR3 reads CASSEESTPSGELFF. The CDR3 nucleotides read TGTGCCAGCAGTGAAGAGAGTACCCCATCCGGGGAGCTGTTTTTT.